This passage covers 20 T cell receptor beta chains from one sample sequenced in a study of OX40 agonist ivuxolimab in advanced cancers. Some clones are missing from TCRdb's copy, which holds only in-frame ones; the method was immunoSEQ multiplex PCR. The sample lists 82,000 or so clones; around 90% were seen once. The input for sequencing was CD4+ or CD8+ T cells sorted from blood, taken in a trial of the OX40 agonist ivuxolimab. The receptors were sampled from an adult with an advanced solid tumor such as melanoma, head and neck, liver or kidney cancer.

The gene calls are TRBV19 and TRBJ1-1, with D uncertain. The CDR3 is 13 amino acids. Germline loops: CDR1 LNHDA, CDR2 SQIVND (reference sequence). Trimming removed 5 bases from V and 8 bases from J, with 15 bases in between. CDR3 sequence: CASSVTPGGEAFF. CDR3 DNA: TGTGCCAGTAGTGTAACGCCAGGAGGAGAAGCTTTCTTT.

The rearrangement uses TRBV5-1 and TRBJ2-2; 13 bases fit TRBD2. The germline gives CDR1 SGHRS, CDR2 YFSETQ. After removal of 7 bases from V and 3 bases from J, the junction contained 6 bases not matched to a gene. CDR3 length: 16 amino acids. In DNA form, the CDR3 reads TGCGCCAGCCGTACTAGCGGGAGGGCCGACACCGGGGAGCTGTTTTTT. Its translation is CASRTSGRADTGELFF.

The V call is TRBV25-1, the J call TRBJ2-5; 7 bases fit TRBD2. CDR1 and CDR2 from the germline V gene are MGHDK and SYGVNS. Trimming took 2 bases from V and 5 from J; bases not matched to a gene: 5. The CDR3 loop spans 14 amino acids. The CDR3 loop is CASSEGGGGETQYF. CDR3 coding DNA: TGTGCCAGCAGTGAAGGGGGGGGAGGTGAGACCCAGTACTTC.

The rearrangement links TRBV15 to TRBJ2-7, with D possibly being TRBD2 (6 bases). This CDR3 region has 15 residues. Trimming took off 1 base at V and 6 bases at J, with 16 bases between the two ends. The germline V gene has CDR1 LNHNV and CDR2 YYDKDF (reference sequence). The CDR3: CATSRASGVQGEQYF. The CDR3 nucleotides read TGTGCCACCAGCAGAGCATCGGGAGTTCAGGGCGAGCAGTACTTC. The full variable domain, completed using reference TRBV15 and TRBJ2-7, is DAMVIQNPRYQVTQFGKPVTLSCSQTLNHNVMYWYQQKSSQAPKLLFHYYDKDFNNEADTPDNFQSRRPNTSFCFLDIRSPGLGDTAMYLCATSRASGVQGEQYFGPGTRLTVT.

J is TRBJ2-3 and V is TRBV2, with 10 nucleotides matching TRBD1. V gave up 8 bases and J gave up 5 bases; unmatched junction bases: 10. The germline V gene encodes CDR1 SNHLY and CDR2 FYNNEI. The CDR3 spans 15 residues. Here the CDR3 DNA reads TGTGCCAGCGTTACGAGGACAGGGGGTGGAGATACGCAGTATTTT. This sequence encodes CASVTRTGGGDTQYF. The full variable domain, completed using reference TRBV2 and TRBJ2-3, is EPEVTQTPSHQVTQMGQEVILRCVPISNHLYFYWYRQILGQKVEFLVSFYNNEISEKSEIFDDQFSVERPDGSNFTLKIRSTKLEDSAMYFCASVTRTGGGDTQYFGPGTRLTVL.

The CDR3 spells CALTYRGLGNTIYF. CDR3 DNA sequence: TGTGCCTTAACCTATAGAGGTCTCGGAAACACCATATATTTT. The rearrangement joins TRBV30 to TRBJ1-3, with unresolved D. This CDR3 spans 14 amino acids. V was cut by 7 bases and J by 4 bases, with 17 bases left in between. The germline V gene encodes CDR1 GTSNPN and CDR2 SVGIG (reference sequence).

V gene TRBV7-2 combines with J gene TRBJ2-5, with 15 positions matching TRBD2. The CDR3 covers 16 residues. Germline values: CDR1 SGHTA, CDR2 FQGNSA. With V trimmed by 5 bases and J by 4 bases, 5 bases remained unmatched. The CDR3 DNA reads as TGTGCCAGCAGCATAGGACTAGCGGGAGGGGGAGAGACCCAGTACTTC. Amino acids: CASSIGLAGGGETQYF. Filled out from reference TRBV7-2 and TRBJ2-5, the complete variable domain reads GAGVSQSPSNKVTEKGKDVELRCDPISGHTALYWYRQSLGQGLEFLIYFQGNSAPDKSGLPSDRFSAERTGGSVSTLTIQRTQQEDSAVYLCASSIGLAGGGETQYFGPGTRLLVL.

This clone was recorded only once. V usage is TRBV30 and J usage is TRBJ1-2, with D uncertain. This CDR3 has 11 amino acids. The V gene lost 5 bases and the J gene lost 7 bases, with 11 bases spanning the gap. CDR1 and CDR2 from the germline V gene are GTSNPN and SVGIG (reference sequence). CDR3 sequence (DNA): TGTGCCTGGGGGAGGGCATTTGGCTACACCTTC. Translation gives CAWGRAFGYTF.

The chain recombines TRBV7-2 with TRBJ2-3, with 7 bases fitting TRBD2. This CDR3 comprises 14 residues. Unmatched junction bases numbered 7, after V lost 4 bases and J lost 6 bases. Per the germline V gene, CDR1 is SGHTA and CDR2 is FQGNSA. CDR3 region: CASSSGTTRDTQYF. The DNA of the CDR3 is TGTGCCAGCAGCTCCGGGACTACGAGGGATACGCAGTATTTT.

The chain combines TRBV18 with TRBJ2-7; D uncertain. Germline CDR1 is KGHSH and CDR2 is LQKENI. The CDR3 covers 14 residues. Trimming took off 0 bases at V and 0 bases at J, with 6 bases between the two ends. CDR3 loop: CASSPPTPSYEQYF. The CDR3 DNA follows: TGTGCCAGCTCACCACCGACGCCCTCCTACGAGCAGTACTTC.

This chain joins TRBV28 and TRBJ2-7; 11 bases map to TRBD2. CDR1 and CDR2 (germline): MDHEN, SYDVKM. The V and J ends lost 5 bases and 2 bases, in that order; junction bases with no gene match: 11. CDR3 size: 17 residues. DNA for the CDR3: TGTGCCAGCAGTCCACTCCCCGGGACTAGCGGCCCCTACGAGCAGTACTTC. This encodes CASSPLPGTSGPYEQYF. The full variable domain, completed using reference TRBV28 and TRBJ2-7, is DVKVTQSSRYLVKRTGEKVFLECVQDMDHENMFWYRQDPGLGLRLIYFSYDVKMKEKGDIPEGYSVSREKKERFSLILESASTNQTSMYLCASSPLPGTSGPYEQYFGPGTRLTVT.

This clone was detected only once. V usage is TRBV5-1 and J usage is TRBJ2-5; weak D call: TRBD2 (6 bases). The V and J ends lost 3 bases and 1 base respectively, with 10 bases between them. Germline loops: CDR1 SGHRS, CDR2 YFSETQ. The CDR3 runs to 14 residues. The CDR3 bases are TGCGCCAGCAGCTGGGCGGGGTCCCAAGAGACCCAGTACTTC. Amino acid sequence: CASSWAGSQETQYF.

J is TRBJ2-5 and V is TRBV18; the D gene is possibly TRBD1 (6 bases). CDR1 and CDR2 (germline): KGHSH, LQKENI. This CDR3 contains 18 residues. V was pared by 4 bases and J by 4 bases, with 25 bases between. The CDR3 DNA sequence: TGTGCCAGCTCACTAAGCAAGGCACCAGGGGCTTTGGGAGAGACCCAGTACTTC. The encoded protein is CASSLSKAPGALGETQYF.

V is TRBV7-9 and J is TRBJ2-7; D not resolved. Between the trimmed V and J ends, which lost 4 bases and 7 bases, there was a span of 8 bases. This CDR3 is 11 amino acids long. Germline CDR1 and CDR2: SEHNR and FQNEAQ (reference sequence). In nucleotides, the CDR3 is TGTGCCAGCAGCTCCCTCGGAGAGCAGTACTTC. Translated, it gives CASSSLGEQYF.

The CDR3 reads CAGGTGRNNEKLFF. Here the CDR3 DNA reads TGTGCCGGAGGGACAGGGCGAAATAATGAAAAACTGTTTTTT. The gene calls are TRBV21-1 and TRBJ1-4; TRBD1 reflects the table's D call only, with no check against the DNA. TRBV21-1 is labeled a pseudogene. The CDR3 runs 14 residues.

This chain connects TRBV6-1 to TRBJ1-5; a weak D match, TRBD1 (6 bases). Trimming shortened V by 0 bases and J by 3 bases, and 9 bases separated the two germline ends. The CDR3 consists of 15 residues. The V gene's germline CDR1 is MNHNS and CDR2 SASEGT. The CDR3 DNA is TGTGCCAGCAGTGAAGCACAGGGTAACAATCAGCCCCAGCATTTT. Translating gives CASSEAQGNNQPQHF.

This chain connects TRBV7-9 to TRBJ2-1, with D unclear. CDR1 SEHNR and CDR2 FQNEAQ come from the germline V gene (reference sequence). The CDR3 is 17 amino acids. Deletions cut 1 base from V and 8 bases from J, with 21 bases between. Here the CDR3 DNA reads TGTGCCAGCAGCTTAGATTTGTTGGCCCCTGGTGTCGATGAGCAGTTCTTC. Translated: CASSLDLLAPGVDEQFF.

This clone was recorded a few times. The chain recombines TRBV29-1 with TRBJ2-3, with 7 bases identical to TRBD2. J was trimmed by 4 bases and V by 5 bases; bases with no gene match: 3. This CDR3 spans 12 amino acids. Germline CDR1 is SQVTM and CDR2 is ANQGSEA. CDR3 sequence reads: CSVRRESDTQYF. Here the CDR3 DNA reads TGCAGCGTTCGGCGGGAGTCAGATACGCAGTATTTT.

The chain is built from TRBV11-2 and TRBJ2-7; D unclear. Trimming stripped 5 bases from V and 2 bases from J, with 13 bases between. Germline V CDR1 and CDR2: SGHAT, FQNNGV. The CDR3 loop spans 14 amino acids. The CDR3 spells CASSAPIGPYEQYF. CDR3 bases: TGTGCCAGCAGCGCCCCAATTGGGCCCTACGAGCAGTACTTC.

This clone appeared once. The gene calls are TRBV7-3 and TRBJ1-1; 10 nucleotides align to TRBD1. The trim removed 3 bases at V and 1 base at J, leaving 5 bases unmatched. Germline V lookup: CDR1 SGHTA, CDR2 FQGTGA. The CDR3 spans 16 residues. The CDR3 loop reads CASSLGQGTPNTEAFF. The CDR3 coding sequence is TGTGCCAGCAGCTTGGGACAGGGGACCCCGAACACTGAAGCTTTCTTT.